What follows are 19 T cell receptor beta chains derived from one specimen sequenced in a study of beta chain features in type 1 diabetes. Study-wide results and limits: When Type 1 diabetes patients were examined, their TCRB CDR3s proved moderately but significantly shorter in all four CD4+ subsets.

These receptors' targets are unknown. Expressed TCRB transcripts were sequenced after all isolated RNA was converted to cDNA. The method was immunoSEQ multiplex PCR; TCRdb's version includes in-frame clones alone and lacks a portion of them. The sample has about 710,000 clones; more than 13% are singletons. Material: naive CD4+ T cells from blood. All receptors come from a man younger than 30 with type 1 diabetes.

The chain links TRBV27 to TRBJ1-2; maybe TRBD1 (6 bases). Per the germline V gene, CDR1 is MNHEY and CDR2 is SMNVEV (reference sequence). The CDR3 length is 13 residues. V gave up 4 bases and J gave up 7 bases, with 13 bases separating them. The CDR3 nucleotides are TGTGCCAGCAGTTCAACAGGGTTGGGTGGCTACACCTTC. This encodes CASSSTGLGGYTF.

This clone was seen only a few times. The chain is built from TRBV15 and TRBJ2-5; the D gene is possibly TRBD2 (7 bases). With 8 bases removed from V and 5 bases from J, the gap between germline ends came to 21 bases. CDR1 is LNHNV, CDR2 YYDKDF, per germline (reference sequence). The CDR3 sequence is 15 residues long. The CDR3 protein is CATPTRGGAEETQYF. In DNA form, the CDR3 reads TGTGCCACCCCCACCCGAGGGGGGGCGGAGGAGACCCAGTACTTC.

This clone came up a few times. DNA for the CDR3: TGTGCCAGCAGCCCCTCCAGGGAAGAGACCCAGTACTTC. Residues: CASSPSREETQYF. The chain employs TRBV7-3 and TRBJ2-5, with D possibly TRBD1 on 5 matching bases. From germline, CDR1 is SGHTA and CDR2 FQGTGA. The ends were cut back, 5 bases at V and 3 bases at J, with 10 bases in the middle. The CDR3 consists of 13 residues.

This chain joins TRBV7-2 and TRBJ2-3, with TRBD2 identical over 7 bases. The germline V gene has CDR1 SGHTA and CDR2 FQGNSA. V lost 7 bases and J lost 2; bases outside the gene matches: 6. The CDR3 runs to 14 residues. Written as DNA, the CDR3 is TGTGCCAGCACCCGGGACTACCACACAGATACGCAGTATTTT. Translation: CASTRDYHTDTQYF.

There are a few counts of this clone. The chain recombines TRBV11-2 with TRBJ2-7, with 8 bases that match TRBD1. From germline, CDR1 is SGHAT and CDR2 FQNNGV. This CDR3 contains 13 residues. Germline trimming cut 5 bases from V and 5 bases from J; bases unmatched to any gene: 5. CDR3 coding DNA: TGTGCCAGCAGCCCCTCCAGGGGGCACGAGCAGTACTTC. This codes for CASSPSRGHEQYF.

This clone came up a few times. This chain connects TRBV30 to TRBJ1-1; 8 nucleotides align to TRBD1. Germline V gives CDR1 GTSNPN, CDR2 SVGIG (reference sequence). V shed 5 bases, J shed 4 bases, and the junction held 12 bases outside the gene matches. This CDR3 has 15 residues. This CDR3 reads CAWAELPGTGTEAFF. The CDR3 coding sequence is TGTGCCTGGGCCGAACTTCCCGGGACAGGCACTGAAGCTTTCTTT.

V gene TRBV2 combines with J gene TRBJ2-6, with D unresolved. Trimming removed 0 bases at V and 0 bases at J, with 9 bases between. CDR1 is SNHLY, CDR2 FYNNEI, per germline. The CDR3 is 17 residues long. In DNA, the CDR3 is TGTGCCAGCAGTGAAGCAAACCTTGCCTCTGGGGCCAACGTCCTGACTTTC. It specifies CASSEANLASGANVLTF.

The sample holds a few counts of this clone. This chain joins TRBV10-3 and TRBJ2-3; the match to TRBD2 covers 13 bases. Germline V gene sequence: CDR1 ENHRY, CDR2 SYGVKD. CDR3 length: 14 amino acids. With V trimmed by 8 bases and J by 2 bases, 1 base remained unmatched. DNA of the CDR3: TGTGCCATCGGGACTAGCGGGACCACAGATACGCAGTATTTT. Translating gives CAIGTSGTTDTQYF.

The chain is built from TRBV2 and TRBJ1-6; unclear D gene. CDR3 length equals 15 residues. V was pared by 4 bases and J by 0 bases, with 7 bases between. The germline V gene encodes CDR1 SNHLY and CDR2 FYNNEI. In nucleotides, the CDR3 is TGTGCCAGCAGTGTTTCGAGCTCCTATAATTCACCCCTCCACTTT. Its translation is CASSVSSSYNSPLHF.

This clone came up once. The V call is TRBV4-3, the J call TRBJ2-3; maybe TRBD1 (5 bases). CDR1 is LGHNA, CDR2 YSLEER, per germline. The CDR3 consists of 17 residues. Between the trimmed V and J ends, which lost 0 bases and 0 bases, there was a span of 13 bases. The CDR3 region is CASSQERDSRSTDTQYF. In DNA form, the CDR3 reads TGCGCCAGCAGCCAAGAGCGAGACAGCCGAAGCACAGATACGCAGTATTTT.

This clone turned up a few times. The chain carries TRBV9 and TRBJ2-3; the D gene is possibly TRBD2 (6 bases). The length of the CDR3 is 16 residues. The ends were cut back, 4 bases at V and 0 bases at J, with 15 bases in the middle. Germline CDR1 and CDR2: SGDLS and YYNGEE. The CDR3 here is CASSPRLAGSTDTQYF. CDR3 in DNA: TGTGCCAGCAGCCCTAGACTCGCGGGGAGCACAGATACGCAGTATTTT.

This clone came up a few times. V usage is TRBV10-3 and J usage is TRBJ1-2; D might be TRBD1 (6 bases). V shed 6 bases and J shed 0 bases, with 11 bases lying between them. This CDR3 comprises 14 residues. CDR1 and CDR2 from the germline V gene are ENHRY and SYGVKD. This chain's CDR3 is CAIRTDRSNYGYTF. The CDR3 nucleotides are TGTGCCATCAGGACTGACAGGTCTAACTATGGCTACACCTTC.

As to this clone: The same CDR3 can be traced to other DNA sequences in this sample. V gene TRBV15 combines with J gene TRBJ1-2; TRBD1 aligns across 10 bases. Trimming removed 1 base from V and 3 bases from J; junction bases left unmatched: 2. This CDR3 spans 15 amino acids. Germline values: CDR1 LNHNV, CDR2 YYDKDF (reference sequence). CDR3 region: CATSRAGQGDYGYTF. CDR3 bases: TGTGCCACCAGCAGAGCCGGACAGGGGGACTATGGCTACACCTTC.

V gene TRBV27 combines with J gene TRBJ2-3; no firm D call. Trimming took 3 bases from V and 1 from J, leaving 11 bases between them. The CDR3 consists of 15 residues. Germline V lookup: CDR1 MNHEY, CDR2 SMNVEV (reference sequence). The chain's CDR3 is CASSFSAFGTDTQYF. For the CDR3, the DNA is TGTGCCAGCAGTTTCTCTGCGTTTGGCACAGATACGCAGTATTTT.

V and J are TRBV7-2 and TRBJ2-3; TRBD2 matches 11 bases. Trimming removed 5 bases from V and 3 bases from J; junction bases left unmatched: 4. Germline-derived CDR1 and CDR2 are SGHTA and FQGNSA. The CDR3 loop spans 15 amino acids. The CDR3, as DNA: TGTGCCAGCAGCAGTAGCGGGAGGGATACAGATACGCAGTATTTT. Protein product: CASSSSGRDTDTQYF.

The J gene is TRBJ2-7, the V gene TRBV2, with TRBD1 matching 8 bases. The V segment lost 6 bases and the J segment 2 bases; nucleotides outside the gene matches: 3. CDR1 SNHLY and CDR2 FYNNEI come from the germline V gene. The CDR3 covers 13 residues. The CDR3 DNA is TGTGCCAGCAGCTTGGACAGGGCCTACGAGCAGTACTTC. Its translation: CASSLDRAYEQYF.

This clone was observed a handful of times. The gene calls are TRBV30 and TRBJ1-4; TRBD1 might be the D (6 bases). The CDR3 runs 15 residues. Trimming shortened V by 2 bases and J by 7 bases, and 17 bases separated the two germline ends. Germline lookup yields CDR1 GTSNPN and CDR2 SVGIG (reference sequence). This CDR3 reads CAWSKKQGRSEKLFF. CDR3 DNA: TGTGCCTGGAGTAAGAAACAGGGACGCAGTGAAAAACTGTTTTTT.

This clone was detected a few times. As DNA, the CDR3 is TGTGCCAGCAGACGAAGGGACAGGGGGGACTCACCCCTCCACTTT. This codes for CASRRRDRGDSPLHF. The chain recombines TRBV7-9 with TRBJ1-6; 11 nucleotides align to TRBD1. Per the germline V gene, CDR1 is SEHNR and CDR2 is FQNEAQ (reference sequence). V dropped 6 bases and J dropped 10; count of bases not matched to a gene: 8. The CDR3 totals 15 residues.

There are a few counts of this clone. This chain joins TRBV18 and TRBJ2-3, with unresolved D. V lost 3 bases and J lost 8, with 9 bases in between. Germline CDR1 and CDR2: KGHSH and LQKENI. The CDR3 is made up of 12 amino acids. DNA of the CDR3: TGTGCCAGCTCACCCGATCCCTTTACGCAGTATTTT. Translated: CASSPDPFTQYF. The full variable domain, rest sourced from reference TRBV18 and TRBJ2-3, is NAGVMQNPRHLVRRRGQEARLRCSPMKGHSHVYWYRQLPEEGLKFMVYLQKENIIDESGMPKERFSAEFPKEGPSILRIQQVVRGDSAAYFCASSPDPFTQYFGPGTRLTVL.